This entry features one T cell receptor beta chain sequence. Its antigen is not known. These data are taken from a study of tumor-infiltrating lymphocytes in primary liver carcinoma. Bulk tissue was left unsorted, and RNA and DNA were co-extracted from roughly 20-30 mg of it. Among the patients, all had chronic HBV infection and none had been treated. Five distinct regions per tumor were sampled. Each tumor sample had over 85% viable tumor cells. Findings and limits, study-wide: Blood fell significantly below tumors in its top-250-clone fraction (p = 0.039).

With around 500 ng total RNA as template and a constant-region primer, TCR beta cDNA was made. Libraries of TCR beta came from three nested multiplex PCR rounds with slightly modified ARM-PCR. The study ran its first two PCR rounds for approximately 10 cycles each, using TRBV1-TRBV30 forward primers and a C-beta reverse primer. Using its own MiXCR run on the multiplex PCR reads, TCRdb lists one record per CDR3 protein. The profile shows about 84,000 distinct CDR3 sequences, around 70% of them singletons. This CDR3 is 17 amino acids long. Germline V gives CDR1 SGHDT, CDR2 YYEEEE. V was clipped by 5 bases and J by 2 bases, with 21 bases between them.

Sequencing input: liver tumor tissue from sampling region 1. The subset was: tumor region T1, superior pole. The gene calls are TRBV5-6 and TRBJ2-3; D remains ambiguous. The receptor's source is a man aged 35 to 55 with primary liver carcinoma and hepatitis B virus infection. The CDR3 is CASSSKQWVFNTDTQYF. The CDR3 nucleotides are TGTGCCAGCAGTTCGAAACAGTGGGTCTTCAACACAGATACGCAGTATTTT. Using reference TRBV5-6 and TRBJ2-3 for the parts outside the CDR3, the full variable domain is DAGVTQSPTHLIKTRGQQVTLRCSPKSGHDTVSWYQQALGQGPQFIFQYYEEEERQRGNFPDRFSGHQFPNYSSELNVNALLLGDSALYLCASSSKQWVFNTDTQYFGPGTRLTVL.